The rows below give T cell receptor beta chains drawn from one sample of a study of CD8 T cells in Susac syndrome. TCRdb ran MiXCR on the immunoSEQ multiplex PCR reads and lists one entry per CDR3 protein. The sample has about 150,000 distinct CDR3 sequences, nearly 97% seen once; the top ten hold about 0.15%. Sequencing was carried out using CD8+ T cells from PBMCs. The receptors here all came from a human donor with multiple sclerosis. The CDR3 runs from the conserved cysteine through the conserved F or W. Fields, in order: clone size, J gene, V gene, D gene, CDR3 protein, CDR3 DNA. A D gene is named only where the DNA matches it firmly. Only part of the rows carry a size: once, few, many, or a class if the clone is expanded.

clone_size: .; j_call: TRBJ1-5; v_call: TRBV19; d_call: .; cdr3_aa: CATRQGNQPQHF; cdr3_nt: TGTGCCACCCGACAGGGCAATCAGCCCCAGCATTTT
clone_size: .; j_call: TRBJ2-4; v_call: TRBV30; d_call: .; cdr3_aa: CAWSDGRKNIQYF; cdr3_nt: TGTGCCTGGAGTGACGGACGGAAAAACATTCAGTACTTC
clone_size: .; j_call: TRBJ1-6; v_call: TRBV3-1; d_call: .; cdr3_aa: CAWTGRAEALHF; cdr3_nt: TGTGCCTGGACCGGACGGGCCGAGGCCCTCCACTTT
clone_size: once; j_call: TRBJ1-5; v_call: TRBV3-1; d_call: .; cdr3_aa: CASSQDPLFYSAGNQPQHF; cdr3_nt: TGTGCCAGCAGCCAAGACCCCCTCTTTTACTCAGCGGGCAATCAGCCCCAGCATTTT
clone_size: .; j_call: TRBJ1-4; v_call: TRBV4-2; d_call: .; cdr3_aa: CASSQDATPPTNEKLFF; cdr3_nt: TGTGCCAGCAGCCAAGATGCGACCCCTCCAACTAATGAAAAACTGTTTTTT
clone_size: once; j_call: TRBJ1-1; v_call: TRBV19; d_call: .; cdr3_aa: CASSINGAETEAFF; cdr3_nt: TGTGCCAGTAGTATCAACGGGGCCGAAACTGAAGCTTTCTTT
clone_size: .; j_call: TRBJ2-7; v_call: TRBV4-1; d_call: TRBD1; cdr3_aa: CASSQVAGGSYEQYF; cdr3_nt: TGCGCCAGCAGCCAAGTGGCAGGGGGCTCCTACGAGCAGTACTTC
clone_size: .; j_call: TRBJ1-1; v_call: TRBV12-3/TRBV12-4; d_call: TRBD1; cdr3_aa: CASTDRGYATEAFF; cdr3_nt: TGTGCCAGCACCGACAGGGGATATGCCACTGAAGCTTTCTTT
clone_size: .; j_call: TRBJ2-2; v_call: TRBV5-1; d_call: TRBD1; cdr3_aa: CATSPSLGTESTGELFF; cdr3_nt: TGCGCCACCTCCCCCTCCCTCGGGACAGAGAGCACCGGGGAGCTGTTTTTT
clone_size: .; j_call: TRBJ2-1; v_call: TRBV19; d_call: .; cdr3_aa: CASSMTSRGDNEQFF; cdr3_nt: TGTGCCAGTAGTATGACTAGCAGGGGAGACAATGAGCAGTTCTTC
clone_size: .; j_call: TRBJ2-3; v_call: TRBV19; d_call: .; cdr3_aa: CAAGPGDTQYF; cdr3_nt: TGTGCGGCTGGGCCGGGGGATACGCAGTATTTT
clone_size: .; j_call: TRBJ2-3; v_call: TRBV9; d_call: .; cdr3_aa: CASSVGLDSTDTQYF; cdr3_nt: TGTGCCAGCAGCGTAGGGTTAGATAGCACAGATACGCAGTATTTT
clone_size: .; j_call: TRBJ1-2; v_call: TRBV29-1; d_call: .; cdr3_aa: CSGRTEGGYTF; cdr3_nt: TGCAGCGGCCGGACAGAAGGTGGCTACACCTTC
clone_size: .; j_call: TRBJ1-2; v_call: TRBV27; d_call: .; cdr3_aa: CASSPSPLGNYGYTF; cdr3_nt: TGTGCCAGCAGTCCCTCCCCACTGGGCAACTATGGCTACACCTTC
clone_size: .; j_call: TRBJ2-7; v_call: TRBV7-9; d_call: TRBD1; cdr3_aa: CASTRQGYEQYF; cdr3_nt: TGTGCCAGCACCAGACAGGGCTACGAGCAGTACTTC
clone_size: .; j_call: TRBJ2-5; v_call: TRBV29-1; d_call: TRBD2; cdr3_aa: CSAGTSGGVGETQYF; cdr3_nt: TGCAGCGCCGGGACTAGCGGGGGGGTTGGTGAGACCCAGTACTTC
clone_size: .; j_call: TRBJ1-3; v_call: TRBV30; d_call: .; cdr3_aa: CACRTSLGDTIYF; cdr3_nt: TGTGCCTGTCGGACATCCCTAGGCGACACCATATATTTT
clone_size: .; j_call: TRBJ1-2; v_call: TRBV4-1; d_call: .; cdr3_aa: CASSPNDRSGNYGYTF; cdr3_nt: TGCGCCAGCAGCCCCAACGACAGGTCTGGTAACTATGGCTACACCTTC
clone_size: .; j_call: TRBJ2-2; v_call: TRBV7-9; d_call: .; cdr3_aa: CASSLSDPELFF; cdr3_nt: TGTGCCAGCAGCTTATCGGACCCTGAGCTGTTTTTT
clone_size: .; j_call: TRBJ1-1; v_call: TRBV4-2; d_call: .; cdr3_aa: CASSQAGRSMNTEAFF; cdr3_nt: TGTGCCAGCAGCCAAGCAGGCCGATCGATGAACACTGAAGCTTTCTTT
clone_size: .; j_call: TRBJ2-1; v_call: TRBV20-1; d_call: .; cdr3_aa: CSASPFSTGPYNEQFF; cdr3_nt: TGCAGTGCTAGTCCCTTCTCAACGGGACCTTACAATGAGCAGTTCTTC
clone_size: .; j_call: TRBJ2-7; v_call: TRBV20-1; d_call: TRBD2; cdr3_aa: CSASVEDSGGPYLEQYF; cdr3_nt: TGCAGTGCTAGCGTAGAAGATAGCGGGGGACCGTACCTCGAGCAGTACTTC
clone_size: .; j_call: TRBJ2-3; v_call: TRBV7-9; d_call: TRBD1; cdr3_aa: CASSLVRDRAGDTQYF; cdr3_nt: TGTGCCAGCAGCTTAGTCAGGGACAGGGCCGGAGATACGCAGTATTTT
clone_size: .; j_call: TRBJ2-5; v_call: TRBV7-2; d_call: .; cdr3_aa: CASSFPGLGSKTQYF; cdr3_nt: TGTGCCAGCAGCTTCCCGGGACTCGGGTCGAAGACCCAGTACTTC
clone_size: .; j_call: TRBJ1-2; v_call: TRBV6-5; d_call: TRBD1; cdr3_aa: CASTLGQGSGYTF; cdr3_nt: TGTGCCAGCACTTTGGGACAGGGTTCGGGCTACACCTTC
clone_size: .; j_call: TRBJ2-3; v_call: TRBV7-6; d_call: .; cdr3_aa: CASSPGRVTDTQYF; cdr3_nt: TGTGCCAGCAGTCCGGGGCGGGTCACAGATACGCAGTATTTT
clone_size: .; j_call: TRBJ2-3; v_call: TRBV3-1; d_call: .; cdr3_aa: CASSLTAGLGTDTQYF; cdr3_nt: TGTGCCAGCAGCCTCACCGCGGGCCTAGGAACAGATACGCAGTATTTT
clone_size: .; j_call: TRBJ2-1; v_call: TRBV27; d_call: .; cdr3_aa: CASSFGANNEQFF; cdr3_nt: TGTGCCAGCAGTTTCGGGGCGAACAATGAGCAGTTCTTC
clone_size: .; j_call: TRBJ2-1; v_call: TRBV5-6; d_call: TRBD1; cdr3_aa: CASSLYRGYNEQFF; cdr3_nt: TGTGCCAGCAGCTTGTACAGGGGTTACAATGAGCAGTTCTTC
clone_size: .; j_call: TRBJ2-1; v_call: TRBV29-1; d_call: .; cdr3_aa: CSVDSRDFSYNEQFF; cdr3_nt: TGCAGCGTTGATAGTAGGGATTTCTCCTACAATGAGCAGTTCTTC
clone_size: .; j_call: TRBJ2-5; v_call: TRBV7-9; d_call: .; cdr3_aa: CASSLGRGIETQYF; cdr3_nt: TGTGCCAGCAGCTTAGGTCGAGGGATAGAGACCCAGTACTTC
clone_size: once; j_call: TRBJ1-5; v_call: TRBV23-1; d_call: .; cdr3_aa: CASSPGYNQPQHF; cdr3_nt: TGCGCCAGCAGTCCCGGATATAATCAGCCCCAGCATTTT